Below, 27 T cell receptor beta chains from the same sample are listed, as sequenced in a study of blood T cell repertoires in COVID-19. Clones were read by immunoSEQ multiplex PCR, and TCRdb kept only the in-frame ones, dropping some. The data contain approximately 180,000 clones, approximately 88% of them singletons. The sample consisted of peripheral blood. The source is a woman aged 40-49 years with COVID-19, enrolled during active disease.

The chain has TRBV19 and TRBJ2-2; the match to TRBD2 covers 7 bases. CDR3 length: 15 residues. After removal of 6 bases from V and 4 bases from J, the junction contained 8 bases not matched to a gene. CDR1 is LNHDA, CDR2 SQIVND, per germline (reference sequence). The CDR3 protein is CASSPAGRGTGELFF. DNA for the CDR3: TGTGCCAGTAGCCCAGCGGGGAGGGGCACCGGGGAGCTGTTTTTT.

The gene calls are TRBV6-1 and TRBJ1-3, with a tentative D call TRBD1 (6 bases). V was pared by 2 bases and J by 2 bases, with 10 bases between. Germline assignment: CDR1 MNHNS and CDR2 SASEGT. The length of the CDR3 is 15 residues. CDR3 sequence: CASSEIRGTGNTIYF. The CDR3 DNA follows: TGTGCCAGCAGTGAAATCAGGGGAACTGGAAACACCATATATTTT.

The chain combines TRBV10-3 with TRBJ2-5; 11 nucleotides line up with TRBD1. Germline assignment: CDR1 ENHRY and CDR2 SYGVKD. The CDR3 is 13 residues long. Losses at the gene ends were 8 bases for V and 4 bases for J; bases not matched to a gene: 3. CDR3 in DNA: TGTGCCATCCTGGACAGGGGGCGAGAGACCCAGTACTTC. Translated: CAILDRGRETQYF.

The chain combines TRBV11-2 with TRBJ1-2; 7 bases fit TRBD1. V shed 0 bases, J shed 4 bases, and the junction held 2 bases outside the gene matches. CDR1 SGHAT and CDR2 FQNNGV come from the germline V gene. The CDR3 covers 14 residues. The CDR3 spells CASSLDDRVYGYTF. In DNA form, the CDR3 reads TGTGCCAGCAGCTTAGACGACAGGGTCTATGGCTACACCTTC.

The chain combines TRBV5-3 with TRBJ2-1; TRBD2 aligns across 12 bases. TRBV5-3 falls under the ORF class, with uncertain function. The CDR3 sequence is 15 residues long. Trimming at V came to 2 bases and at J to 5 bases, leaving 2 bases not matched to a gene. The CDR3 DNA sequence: TGTGCCAGAAGCTTTCCTAGCGGGAGGGACAATGAGCAGTTCTTC. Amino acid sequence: CARSFPSGRDNEQFF.

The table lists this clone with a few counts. The CDR3 spells CASSAQRNYGYTF. The CDR3 DNA follows: TGTGCCAGCAGCGCACAGAGAAACTATGGCTACACCTTC. The chain combines TRBV11-2 with TRBJ1-2; no clear D gene. Germline V gene sequence: CDR1 SGHAT, CDR2 FQNNGV. The CDR3 has 13 residues. Trimming removed 5 bases at V and 2 bases at J, with 9 bases between.

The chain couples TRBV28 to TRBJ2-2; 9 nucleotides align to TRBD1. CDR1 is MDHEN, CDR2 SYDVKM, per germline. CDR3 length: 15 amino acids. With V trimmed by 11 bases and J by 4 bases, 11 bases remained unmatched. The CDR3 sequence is CAGLNGTGFTGELFF. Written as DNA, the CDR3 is TGTGCCGGCCTAAACGGGACAGGGTTCACCGGGGAGCTGTTTTTT.

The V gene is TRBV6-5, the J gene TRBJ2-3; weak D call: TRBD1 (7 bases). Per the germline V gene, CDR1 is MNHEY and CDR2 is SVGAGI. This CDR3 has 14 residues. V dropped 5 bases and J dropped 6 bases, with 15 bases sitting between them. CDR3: CASSPRTGGDTQYF. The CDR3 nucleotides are TGTGCCAGCAGTCCCCGGACAGGAGGGGATACGCAGTATTTT.

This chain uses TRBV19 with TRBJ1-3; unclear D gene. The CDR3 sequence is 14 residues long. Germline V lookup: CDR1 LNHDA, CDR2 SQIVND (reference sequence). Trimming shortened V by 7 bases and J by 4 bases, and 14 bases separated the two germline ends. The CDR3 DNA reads TGTGCCAGTAACCCTGGGAGCAGCGGAAACACCATATATTTT. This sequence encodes CASNPGSSGNTIYF.

The CDR3 nucleotides are TGTGCCAGCAGCTTGAAAACCAGACAGGTAGAGACCCAGTACTTC. Translation gives CASSLKTRQVETQYF. The chain carries TRBV5-6 and TRBJ2-5; TRBD1 might be the D (6 bases). There are 15 residues in the CDR3. Germline CDR1 reads SGHDT; CDR2 reads YYEEEE. With 1 base removed from V and 4 bases from J, the gap between germline ends came to 14 bases.

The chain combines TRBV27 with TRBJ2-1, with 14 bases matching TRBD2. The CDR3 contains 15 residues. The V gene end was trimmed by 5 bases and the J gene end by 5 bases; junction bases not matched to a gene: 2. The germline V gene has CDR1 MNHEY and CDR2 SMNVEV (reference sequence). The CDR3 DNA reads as TGTGCCAGCAGTCCGGGACTAGCGGGAGACAATGAGCAGTTCTTC. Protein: CASSPGLAGDNEQFF.

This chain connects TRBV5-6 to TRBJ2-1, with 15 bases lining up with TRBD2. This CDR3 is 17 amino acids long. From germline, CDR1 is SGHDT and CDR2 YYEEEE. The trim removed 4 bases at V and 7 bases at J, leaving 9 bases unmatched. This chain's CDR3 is CASSAGLAGGQRNEQFF. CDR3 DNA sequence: TGTGCCAGCAGCGCCGGACTAGCGGGGGGGCAAAGGAATGAGCAGTTCTTC.

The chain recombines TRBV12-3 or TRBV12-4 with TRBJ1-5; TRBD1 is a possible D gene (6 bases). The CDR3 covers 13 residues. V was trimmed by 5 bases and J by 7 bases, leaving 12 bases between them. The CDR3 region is CASSRRGTQPQHF. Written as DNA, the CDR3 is TGTGCCAGCAGTCGCAGGGGAACCCAGCCCCAGCATTTT.

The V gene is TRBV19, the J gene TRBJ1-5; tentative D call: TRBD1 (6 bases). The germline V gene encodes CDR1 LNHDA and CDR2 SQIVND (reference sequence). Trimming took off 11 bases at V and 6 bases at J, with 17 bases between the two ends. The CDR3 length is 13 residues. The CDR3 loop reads CAGEQGPGQPQHF. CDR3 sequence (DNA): TGTGCCGGGGAACAGGGCCCCGGTCAGCCCCAGCATTTT.

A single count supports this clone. CDR3 region: CASSLDSYGYTF. CDR3 in DNA: TGTGCCAGCAGCTTAGACAGCTATGGCTACACCTTC. This rearrangement joins TRBV7-9 to TRBJ1-2, with D uncertain. Germline CDR1 and CDR2: SEHNR and FQNEAQ (reference sequence). This CDR3 has 12 residues. With 1 base removed from V and 4 bases from J, the gap between germline ends came to 4 bases.

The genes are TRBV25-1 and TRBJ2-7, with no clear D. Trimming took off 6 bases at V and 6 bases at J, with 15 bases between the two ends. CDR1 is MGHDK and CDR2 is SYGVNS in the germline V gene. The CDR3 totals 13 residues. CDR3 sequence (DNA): TGTGCCAGCAGCCGACACGAATCCCCCGAGCAGTACTTC. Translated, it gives CASSRHESPEQYF.

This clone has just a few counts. The CDR3 loop reads CASSYRGFNYGYTF. The CDR3 nucleotides are TGTGCCAGCAGTTACCGGGGATTTAACTATGGCTACACCTTC. The rearrangement uses TRBV6-5 and TRBJ1-2, with D uncertain. Trimming removed 2 bases at V and 1 base at J, with 8 bases between. The germline V gene encodes CDR1 MNHEY and CDR2 SVGAGI. The CDR3 is 14 amino acids.

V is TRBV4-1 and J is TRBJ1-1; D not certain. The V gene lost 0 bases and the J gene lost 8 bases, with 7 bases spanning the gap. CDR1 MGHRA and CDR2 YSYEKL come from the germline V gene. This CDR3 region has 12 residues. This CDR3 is CASSQDYSEAFF. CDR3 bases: TGCGCCAGCAGCCAAGATTACTCAGAAGCTTTCTTT.

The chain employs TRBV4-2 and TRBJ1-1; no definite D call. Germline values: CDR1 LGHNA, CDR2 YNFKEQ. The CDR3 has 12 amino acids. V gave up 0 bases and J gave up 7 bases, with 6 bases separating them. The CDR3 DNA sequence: TGTGCCAGCAGCCAAGATTCTCGTGAAGCTTTCTTT. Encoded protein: CASSQDSREAFF.

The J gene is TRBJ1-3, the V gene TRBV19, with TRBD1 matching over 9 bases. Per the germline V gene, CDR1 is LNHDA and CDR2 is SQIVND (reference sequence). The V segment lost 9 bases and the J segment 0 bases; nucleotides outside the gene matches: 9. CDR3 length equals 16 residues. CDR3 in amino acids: CASTDRGTVSGNTIYF. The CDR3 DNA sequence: TGTGCCAGCACGGACAGGGGTACAGTCTCTGGAAACACCATATATTTT. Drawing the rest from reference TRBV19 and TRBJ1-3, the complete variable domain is DGGITQSPKYLFRKEGQNVTLSCEQNLNHDAMYWYRQDPGQGLRLIYYSQIVNDFQKGDIAEGYSVSREKKESFPLTVTSAQKNPTAFYLCASTDRGTVSGNTIYFGEGSWLTVV.

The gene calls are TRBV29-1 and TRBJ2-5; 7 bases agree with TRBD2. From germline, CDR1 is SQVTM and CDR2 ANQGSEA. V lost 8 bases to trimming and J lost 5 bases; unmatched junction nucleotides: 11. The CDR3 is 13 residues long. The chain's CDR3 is CSLLSGAWETQYF. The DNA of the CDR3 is TGCAGCCTCTTGAGCGGGGCGTGGGAGACCCAGTACTTC.

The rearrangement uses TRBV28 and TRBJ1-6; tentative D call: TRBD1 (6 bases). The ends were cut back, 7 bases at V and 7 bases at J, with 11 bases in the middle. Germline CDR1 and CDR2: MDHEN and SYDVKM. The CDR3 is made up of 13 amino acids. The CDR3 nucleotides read TGTGCCAGCAACAGGGTAGGAAATTCACCCCTCCACTTT. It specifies CASNRVGNSPLHF.

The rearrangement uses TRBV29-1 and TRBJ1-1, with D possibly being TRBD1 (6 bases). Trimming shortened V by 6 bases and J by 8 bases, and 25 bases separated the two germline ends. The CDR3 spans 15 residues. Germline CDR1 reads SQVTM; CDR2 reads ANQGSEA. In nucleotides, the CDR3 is TGCAGCGTCCAACTCCGGACAGCCCGATCCCTGGAAGCTTTCTTT. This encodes CSVQLRTARSLEAFF.

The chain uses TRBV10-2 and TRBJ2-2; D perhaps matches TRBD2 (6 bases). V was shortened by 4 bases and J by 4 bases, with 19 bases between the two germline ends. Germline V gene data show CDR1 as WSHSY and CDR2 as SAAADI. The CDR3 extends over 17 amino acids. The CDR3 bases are TGCGCCAGCAGTGGGGACTGGCCCCAGGGATTCACCGGGGAGCTGTTTTTT. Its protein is CASSGDWPQGFTGELFF.

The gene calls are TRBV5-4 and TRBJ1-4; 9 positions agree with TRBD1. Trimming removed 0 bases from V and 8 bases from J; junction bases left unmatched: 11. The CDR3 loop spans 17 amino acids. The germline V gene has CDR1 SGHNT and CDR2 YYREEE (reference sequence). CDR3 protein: CASSLDYRGRGGEKLFF. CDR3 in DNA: TGTGCCAGCAGCTTGGATTACAGGGGGCGGGGTGGAGAAAAACTGTTTTTT.

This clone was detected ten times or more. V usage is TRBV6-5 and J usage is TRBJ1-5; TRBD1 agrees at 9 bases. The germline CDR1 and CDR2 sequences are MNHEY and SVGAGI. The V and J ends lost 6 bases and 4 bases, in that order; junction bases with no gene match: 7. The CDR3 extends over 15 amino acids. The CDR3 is CASSPGTGRNQPQHF. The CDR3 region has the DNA TGTGCCAGCAGCCCCGGGACAGGGCGAAATCAGCCCCAGCATTTT.

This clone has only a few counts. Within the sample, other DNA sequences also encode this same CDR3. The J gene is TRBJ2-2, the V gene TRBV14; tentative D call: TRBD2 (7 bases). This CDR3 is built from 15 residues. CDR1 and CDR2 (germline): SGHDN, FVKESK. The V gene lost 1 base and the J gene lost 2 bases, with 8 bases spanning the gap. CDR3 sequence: CASSQAGGNTGELFF. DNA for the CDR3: TGTGCCAGCAGCCAAGCGGGGGGCAACACCGGGGAGCTGTTTTTT.